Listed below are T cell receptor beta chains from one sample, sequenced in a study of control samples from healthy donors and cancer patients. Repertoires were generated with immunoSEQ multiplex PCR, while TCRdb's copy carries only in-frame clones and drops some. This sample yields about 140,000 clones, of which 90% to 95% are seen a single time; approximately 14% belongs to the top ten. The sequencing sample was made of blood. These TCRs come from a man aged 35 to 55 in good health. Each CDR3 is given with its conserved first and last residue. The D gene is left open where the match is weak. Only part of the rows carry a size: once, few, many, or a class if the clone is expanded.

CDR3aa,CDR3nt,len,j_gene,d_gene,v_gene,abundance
CASSYGLGNTEAFF,TGTGCCAGCAGTTACGGCCTCGGGAACACTGAAGCTTTCTTT,14,TRBJ1-1,.,TRBV6-5,.
CASSLTGQGTQPQHF,TGTGCCAGCAGCCTAACCGGACAGGGTACTCAGCCCCAGCATTTT,15,TRBJ1-5,TRBD1,TRBV6-5,.
CASRVTTGTNQPQHF,TGTGCCAGCAGAGTTACTACAGGGACCAATCAGCCCCAGCATTTT,15,TRBJ1-5,.,TRBV2,.
CASSHPDRADQPQHF,TGCGCCAGCAGCCACCCAGACAGGGCCGATCAGCCCCAGCATTTT,15,TRBJ1-5,TRBD1,TRBV4-1,once
CASSVEQGSNTGELFF,TGTGCCAGCAGCGTAGAACAGGGGTCGAACACCGGGGAGCTGTTTTTT,16,TRBJ2-2,TRBD1,TRBV9,.
CASSGQGTYGYTF,TGTGCCAGCAGCGGACAGGGGACCTATGGCTACACCTTC,13,TRBJ1-2,TRBD1,TRBV5-6,.
CASSQTPGQRFINYGYTF,TGTGCCAGCAGCCAAACACCGGGACAGCGATTTATTAACTATGGCTACACCTTC,18,TRBJ1-2,TRBD1,TRBV3-1/TRBV3-2,.
CASTTSPNTEAFF,TGTGCCAGCACCACATCCCCGAACACTGAAGCTTTCTTT,13,TRBJ1-1,.,TRBV6-5,.
CASSRGWELFF,TGTGCCAGCAGCCGTGGATGGGAACTGTTTTTT,11,TRBJ1-4,.,TRBV6-5,.
CASSLAYGTGLKDTQYF,TGCGCCAGCAGCTTGGCCTACGGGACAGGGTTAAAGGATACGCAGTATTTT,17,TRBJ2-3,TRBD1,TRBV5-1,once
CASSPGKGPHNEQFF,TGTGCCAGCAGCCCAGGGAAGGGGCCACACAATGAGCAGTTCTTC,15,TRBJ2-1,.,TRBV6-5,.
CASRWTSGSSYNEQFF,TGTGCCAGCAGATGGACTAGCGGAAGCTCCTACAATGAGCAGTTCTTC,16,TRBJ2-1,TRBD2,TRBV6-6,.
CATSRAATNEKLFF,TGTGCCACCAGCCGCGCGGCAACTAATGAAAAACTGTTTTTT,14,TRBJ1-4,.,TRBV15,.
CATSDSWTSGYNEQFF,TGTGCCACCAGTGATTCCTGGACTAGCGGCTACAATGAGCAGTTCTTC,16,TRBJ2-1,TRBD2,TRBV24-1,.
CASSSLGGGAFYNEQFF,TGTGCCAGCAGCTCCCTAGGCGGGGGGGCCTTCTACAATGAGCAGTTCTTC,17,TRBJ2-1,TRBD2,TRBV27,once